The 11 T cell receptor beta chains presented below share a single source sample, sequenced in a study of T cell responses to AZD1222 COVID-19 vaccine. The assay was immunoSEQ multiplex PCR, and TCRdb's table has in-frame clones only and misses some. The sample is made up of about 140,000 clones, and the top ten hold 2.2% of it. The source material was peripheral blood. These receptors all stem from an adult in good health.

The chain's CDR3 is CASYHGGGIPHEQYF. DNA for the CDR3: TGTGCCAGCTACCATGGGGGGGGGATTCCCCACGAGCAGTACTTC. The V gene is TRBV5-4, the J gene TRBJ2-7; 7 bases fit TRBD2. Unmatched junction bases numbered 15, after V lost 7 bases and J lost 5 bases. This CDR3 comprises 15 residues. Germline V gives CDR1 SGHNT, CDR2 YYREEE (reference sequence).

J is TRBJ1-4 and V is TRBV9, with D tentatively TRBD1 (5 bases). Germline assignment: CDR1 SGDLS and CDR2 YYNGEE. The CDR3 contains 15 residues. V lost 3 bases to trimming and J lost 6 bases, with 15 bases between them. This CDR3 reads CASSAGGTQYEKLFF. CDR3 nucleotide sequence: TGTGCCAGCAGCGCAGGAGGGACCCAGTATGAAAAACTGTTTTTT.

This chain connects TRBV19 to TRBJ1-5, with 7 bases lining up with TRBD1. The CDR3 runs to 14 residues. V dropped 5 bases and J dropped 7; count of bases not matched to a gene: 8. In germline, CDR1 is LNHDA, CDR2 SQIVND (reference sequence). The CDR3 nucleotides are TGTGCCAGTAGTGGACCGGGACAGTTCCAGCCCCAGCATTTT. It is translated as CASSGPGQFQPQHF. Full variable domain (remainder filled in from reference TRBV19 and TRBJ1-5): DGGITQSPKYLFRKEGQNVTLSCEQNLNHDAMYWYRQDPGQGLRLIYYSQIVNDFQKGDIAEGYSVSREKKESFPLTVTSAQKNPTAFYLCASSGPGQFQPQHFGDGTRLSIL.

The chain combines TRBV19 with TRBJ2-1; the D is unclear. Trimming took 7 bases from V and 1 from J, leaving 17 bases between them. Germline V gene data show CDR1 as LNHDA and CDR2 as SQIVND (reference sequence). This CDR3 is 16 amino acids long. This chain's CDR3 is CASTLESGVSYNEQFF. DNA for the CDR3: TGTGCCAGTACCCTAGAGAGTGGGGTTTCCTACAATGAGCAGTTCTTC.

The chain employs TRBV6-1 and TRBJ1-2; D not resolved. Germline CDR1 reads MNHNS; CDR2 reads SASEGT. Trimming took off 1 base at V and 1 base at J, with 13 bases between the two ends. The CDR3 sequence is 16 residues long. The CDR3 DNA reads as TGTGCCAGCAGTGAAGGTGGCACTCAATTTAACTATGGCTACACCTTC. It codes for CASSEGGTQFNYGYTF.

This sequence joins TRBV28 and TRBJ1-4; TRBD1 matches at 7 bases. Per germline, CDR1 MDHEN and CDR2 SYDVKM. J gave up 1 base and V 6 bases, and 17 bases lay outside the gene matches. This CDR3 comprises 19 residues. In DNA, the CDR3 is TGTGCCAGCAGCCCCCAGGGGGTAAACGCGAGGGGAACTAATGAAAAACTGTTTTTT. This encodes CASSPQGVNARGTNEKLFF.

This sequence joins TRBV6-6 and TRBJ1-1; 7 bases agree with TRBD1. The CDR3 is 13 residues long. Germline trimming cut 6 bases from V and 11 bases from J; bases unmatched to any gene: 12. Per the germline V gene, CDR1 is MNHNY and CDR2 is SVGAGI (reference sequence). CDR3 nucleotides: TGTGCCAGCAGCCCATTTTTAGGGGGCGCGGCTTTCTTT. Translated, it gives CASSPFLGGAAFF.

V usage is TRBV11-2 and J usage is TRBJ1-3; D may be TRBD1 (5 bases). Germline CDR1 SGHAT, CDR2 FQNNGV. The CDR3 sequence is 15 residues long. The V end lost 1 base, the J end lost 3 bases, and 10 bases lay between the germline ends. The CDR3 nucleotides are TGTGCCAGCAGCTTAGGGTTGGACATTGGAAACACCATATATTTT. Protein: CASSLGLDIGNTIYF.

The chain is built from TRBV2 and TRBJ1-3; no definite D call. V was cut by 4 bases and J by 4 bases, with 14 bases left in between. Germline lookup yields CDR1 SNHLY and CDR2 FYNNEI. CDR3 length: 15 amino acids. The CDR3 DNA reads TGTGCCAGCAGTGTACGGGCAGGTGAAGGAAACACCATATATTTT. It translates to CASSVRAGEGNTIYF.

This chain uses TRBV11-2 with TRBJ2-2; D remains unclear. CDR3 length equals 13 residues. Trimming stripped 5 bases from V and 6 bases from J, with 10 bases between. Germline loops: CDR1 SGHAT, CDR2 FQNNGV. The CDR3: CASSAVLAGELFF. CDR3 bases: TGTGCCAGCAGCGCCGTGCTGGCCGGGGAGCTGTTTTTT.

The chain is built from TRBV10-3 and TRBJ1-1, with D unclear. V lost 3 bases, J lost 0 bases, and 11 bases lay in between. The CDR3 is made up of 15 amino acids. Germline V gives CDR1 ENHRY, CDR2 SYGVKD. DNA of the CDR3: TGTGCCATCAGTGAACCGGCAGGAGTGAACACTGAAGCTTTCTTT. Amino acids: CAISEPAGVNTEAFF.